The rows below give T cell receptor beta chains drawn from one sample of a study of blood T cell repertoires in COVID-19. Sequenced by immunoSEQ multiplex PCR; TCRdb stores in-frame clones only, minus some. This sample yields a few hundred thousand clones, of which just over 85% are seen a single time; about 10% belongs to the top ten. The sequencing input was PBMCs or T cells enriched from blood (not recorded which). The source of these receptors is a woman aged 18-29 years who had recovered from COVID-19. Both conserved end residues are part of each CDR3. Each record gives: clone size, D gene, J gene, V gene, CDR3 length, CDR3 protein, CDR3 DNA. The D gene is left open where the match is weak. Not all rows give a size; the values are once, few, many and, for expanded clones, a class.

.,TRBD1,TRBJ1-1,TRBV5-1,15,CASSPSTGSGTEAFF,TGCGCCAGCAGCCCCTCGACAGGGTCGGGCACTGAAGCTTTCTTT
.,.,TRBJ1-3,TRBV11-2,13,CASSFGAGNTIYF,TGTGCCAGCAGCTTTGGAGCTGGAAACACCATATATTTT
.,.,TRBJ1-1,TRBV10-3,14,CAISESRANTEAFF,TGTGCCATCAGTGAGAGCAGGGCGAACACTGAAGCTTTCTTT
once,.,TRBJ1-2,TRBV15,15,CATGAPGRLNYGYTF,TGTGCCACCGGGGCCCCCGGCAGGCTAAACTATGGCTACACCTTC
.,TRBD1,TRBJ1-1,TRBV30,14,CAWTRQGGNTEAFF,TGTGCCTGGACGAGACAGGGGGGAAACACTGAAGCTTTCTTT
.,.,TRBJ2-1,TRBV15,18,CATSREASGSVSYNEQFF,TGTGCCACCAGCAGGGAGGCGAGCGGGTCAGTATCCTACAATGAGCAGTTCTTC
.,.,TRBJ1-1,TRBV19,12,CASRPGNTEAFF,TGTGCCAGTAGGCCCGGGAACACTGAAGCTTTCTTT
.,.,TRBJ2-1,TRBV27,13,CASSYGGYNEQFF,TGTGCCAGCAGTTATGGAGGGTACAATGAGCAGTTCTTC
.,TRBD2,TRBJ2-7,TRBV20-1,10,CSAGGREQYF,TGCAGTGCGGGGGGGAGGGAGCAGTACTTC
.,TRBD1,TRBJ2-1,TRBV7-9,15,CASSERQGTYNEQFF,TGTGCCAGCAGCGAAAGACAGGGGACCTACAATGAGCAGTTCTTC
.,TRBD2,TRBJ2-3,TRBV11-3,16,CASSQAGSGARDTQYF,TGTGCCAGCAGCCAAGCCGGTAGCGGGGCACGAGATACGCAGTATTTT
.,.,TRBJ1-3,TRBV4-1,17,CASSQFRRGASGNTIYF,TGCGCCAGCAGCCAATTTCGTAGGGGCGCATCTGGAAACACCATATATTTT
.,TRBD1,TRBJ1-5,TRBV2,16,CASRVPDREGNQPQHF,TGTGCCAGCAGGGTCCCGGACAGGGAGGGCAATCAGCCCCAGCATTTT
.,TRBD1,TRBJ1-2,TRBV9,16,CASSVGGTGAHYGYTF,TGTGCCAGCAGCGTAGGGGGGACAGGCGCCCACTATGGCTACACCTTC
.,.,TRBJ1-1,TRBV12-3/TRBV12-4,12,CASSFQNTEAFF,TGTGCCAGCAGTTTTCAGAACACTGAAGCTTTCTTT
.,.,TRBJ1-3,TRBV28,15,CASRADRYSGNTIYF,TGTGCCAGCAGGGCGGACAGATACTCTGGAAACACCATATATTTT
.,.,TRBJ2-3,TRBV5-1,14,CASSFADSTDTQYF,TGCGCCAGCAGCTTTGCGGATAGCACAGATACGCAGTATTTT
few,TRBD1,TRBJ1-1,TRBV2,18,CASSDNRGGPSGGSKAFF,TGTGCCAGCAGTGATAATCGTGGGGGTCCTTCAGGGGGATCAAAAGCTTTCTTT
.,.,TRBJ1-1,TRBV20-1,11,CSARRDFEAFF,TGCAGTGCTAGGAGGGACTTTGAAGCTTTCTTT
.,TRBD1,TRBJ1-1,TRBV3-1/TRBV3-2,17,CASSQGPGQGRNTEAFF,TGTGCCAGCAGCCAAGGACCGGGACAGGGCCGGAACACTGAAGCTTTCTTT
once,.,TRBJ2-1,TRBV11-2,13,CASSLKGGNEQFF,TGTGCCAGCAGCTTAAAAGGGGGAAATGAGCAGTTCTTC
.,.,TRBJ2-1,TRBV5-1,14,CASKRIQGNNEQFF,TGCGCCAGCAAGAGAATCCAGGGAAACAATGAGCAGTTCTTC
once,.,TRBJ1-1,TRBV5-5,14,CASSFDRGSTEAFF,TGTGCCAGCAGCTTTGACCGGGGGTCGACTGAAGCTTTCTTT